This is a list of T cell receptor beta chains from one sample in a study of Graves' ophthalmopathy and Graves' hyperthyroidism. TCRdb reprocessed the multiplex PCR reads with MiXCR, giving one entry per CDR3 protein. The table includes 600,000 to 700,000 distinct CDR3 sequences, over 40% detected once. Sequencing was done on a sample of peripheral blood. Receptors originate from an adult man with Graves' ophthalmopathy. Each CDR3 is given with its conserved first and last residue. A D gene is named only where the DNA matches it firmly. The size of a clone is reported for some rows only, either as once, few or many, or as a class for expanded clones.

d_gene: .
len: 14
j_gene: TRBJ1-1
abundance: .
v_gene: TRBV5-1
CDR3nt: TGCGCCAGCAGCCGACAGCCAGGGAACACTGAAGCTTTCTTT
CDR3aa: CASSRQPGNTEAFF

d_gene: TRBD1
len: 13
j_gene: TRBJ1-6
abundance: many
v_gene: TRBV20-1
CDR3nt: TGCAGTGCTAAAGACAGGGCAAATTCACCCCTCCACTTT
CDR3aa: CSAKDRANSPLHF

d_gene: TRBD2
len: 15
j_gene: TRBJ2-7
abundance: .
v_gene: TRBV10-3
CDR3nt: TGTGCCATCAGTAACCCGGGACTAGCTGGTTACGAGCAGTACTTC
CDR3aa: CAISNPGLAGYEQYF

d_gene: TRBD2
len: 14
j_gene: TRBJ2-7
abundance: .
v_gene: TRBV9
CDR3nt: TGTGCCAGCAGCGTCTCTATAGCGGGGAACGAGCAGTACTTC
CDR3aa: CASSVSIAGNEQYF

d_gene: TRBD2
len: 15
j_gene: TRBJ2-5
abundance: many
v_gene: TRBV2
CDR3nt: TGTGCCAGCAGTAGCGGGACTAGCGGGACAGAGACCCAGTACTTC
CDR3aa: CASSSGTSGTETQYF

d_gene: TRBD1
len: 14
j_gene: TRBJ1-2
abundance: .
v_gene: TRBV7-2
CDR3nt: TGTGCCAGCAGCTTAGTTGTCAGGGGGTCTGGAAACACCTTC
CDR3aa: CASSLVVRGSGNTF

d_gene: .
len: 13
j_gene: TRBJ1-5
abundance: few
v_gene: TRBV28
CDR3nt: TGTGCCAGTGCCCACCTCCGGAACCAGCCCCAGCATTTT
CDR3aa: CASAHLRNQPQHF

d_gene: .
len: 13
j_gene: TRBJ1-1
abundance: many
v_gene: TRBV29-1
CDR3nt: TGCAGCGTTGAAAAGGACGTGGGAACTGAAGCTTTCTTT
CDR3aa: CSVEKDVGTEAFF

d_gene: TRBD1
len: 16
j_gene: TRBJ2-7
abundance: .
v_gene: TRBV7-2
CDR3nt: TGTGCCAGCAGCCACGCCTCCGGGACAGCCGGCTACGAGCAGTACTTC
CDR3aa: CASSHASGTAGYEQYF

d_gene: .
len: 15
j_gene: TRBJ1-1
abundance: many
v_gene: TRBV19
CDR3nt: TGTGCCAGTAGTACGGGGTCCGCGGGGAACACTGAAGCTTTCTTT
CDR3aa: CASSTGSAGNTEAFF

d_gene: TRBD1
len: 17
j_gene: TRBJ1-6
abundance: .
v_gene: TRBV11-2
CDR3nt: TGTGCCAGCAGCGGTCAGGGGGTCGGGTCCTATAATTCACCCCTCCACTTT
CDR3aa: CASSGQGVGSYNSPLHF

d_gene: .
len: 13
j_gene: TRBJ2-3
abundance: .
v_gene: TRBV11-2
CDR3nt: TGTGCCAGCAGTTGGGCATCGGGAGATACGCAGTATTTT
CDR3aa: CASSWASGDTQYF

d_gene: TRBD1
len: 14
j_gene: TRBJ2-5
abundance: .
v_gene: TRBV19
CDR3nt: TGTGCCAGTAGTACACCGGGACAGCAAGAGACCCAGTACTTC
CDR3aa: CASSTPGQQETQYF

d_gene: .
len: 15
j_gene: TRBJ2-2
abundance: many
v_gene: TRBV10-3
CDR3nt: TGTGCCATCAGTATAGGGGACCTATACACCGGGGAGCTGTTTTTT
CDR3aa: CAISIGDLYTGELFF

d_gene: .
len: 12
j_gene: TRBJ2-2
abundance: many
v_gene: TRBV20-1
CDR3nt: TGCAGTGCTCCCTGGGGGGCCGGGGAGCTGTTTTTT
CDR3aa: CSAPWGAGELFF

d_gene: .
len: 10
j_gene: TRBJ2-7
abundance: many
v_gene: TRBV2
CDR3nt: TGTGCCAGCAGTGAAAACGAGCAGTACTTC
CDR3aa: CASSENEQYF

d_gene: .
len: 10
j_gene: TRBJ1-2
abundance: .
v_gene: TRBV2
CDR3nt: TGTGCCATGCAGGGGTATGGCTACACCTTC
CDR3aa: CAMQGYGYTF

d_gene: TRBD1
len: 14
j_gene: TRBJ2-5
abundance: many
v_gene: TRBV20-1
CDR3nt: TGCAGTGCTAGAGGGGGACAGGGGAGGGAGACCCAGTACTTC
CDR3aa: CSARGGQGRETQYF

d_gene: .
len: 15
j_gene: TRBJ2-7
abundance: many
v_gene: TRBV6-5
CDR3nt: TGTGCCAGCAGTTACTCCCGAGAGGCTGCCTACGAGCAGTACTTC
CDR3aa: CASSYSREAAYEQYF

d_gene: .
len: 15
j_gene: TRBJ2-1
abundance: .
v_gene: TRBV7-6
CDR3nt: TGTGCCAGCAGCTTAGCCATGGCCCTGGGGAATGAGCAGTTCTTC
CDR3aa: CASSLAMALGNEQFF

d_gene: .
len: 11
j_gene: TRBJ1-2
abundance: once
v_gene: TRBV29-1
CDR3nt: TGCAGTGTAGGACTGAACTATGGCTACACCTTC
CDR3aa: CSVGLNYGYTF

d_gene: TRBD1
len: 13
j_gene: TRBJ1-1
abundance: .
v_gene: TRBV5-1
CDR3nt: TGCGCCAGCAGCAGAGGGACAGGGCTTGAAGCTTTCTTT
CDR3aa: CASSRGTGLEAFF

d_gene: TRBD1
len: 14
j_gene: TRBJ1-1
abundance: many
v_gene: TRBV5-1
CDR3nt: TGCGCCAGCAGAGGACAGGGGAACTACACTGAAGCTTTCTTT
CDR3aa: CASRGQGNYTEAFF

d_gene: .
len: 13
j_gene: TRBJ1-2
abundance: .
v_gene: TRBV2
CDR3nt: TGTGCCAGCAGTTATGACACTAACTATGGCTACACCTTC
CDR3aa: CASSYDTNYGYTF

d_gene: .
len: 14
j_gene: TRBJ2-7
abundance: few
v_gene: TRBV3-1
CDR3nt: TGTGCCAGCAGCCAGGTGACATCCCTCGACGAGCAGTACTTC
CDR3aa: CASSQVTSLDEQYF

d_gene: .
len: 14
j_gene: TRBJ1-4
abundance: many
v_gene: TRBV5-1
CDR3nt: TGCGCCAGCAGACCGGAGGTCCCGACCGAAAAACTGTTTTTT
CDR3aa: CASRPEVPTEKLFF